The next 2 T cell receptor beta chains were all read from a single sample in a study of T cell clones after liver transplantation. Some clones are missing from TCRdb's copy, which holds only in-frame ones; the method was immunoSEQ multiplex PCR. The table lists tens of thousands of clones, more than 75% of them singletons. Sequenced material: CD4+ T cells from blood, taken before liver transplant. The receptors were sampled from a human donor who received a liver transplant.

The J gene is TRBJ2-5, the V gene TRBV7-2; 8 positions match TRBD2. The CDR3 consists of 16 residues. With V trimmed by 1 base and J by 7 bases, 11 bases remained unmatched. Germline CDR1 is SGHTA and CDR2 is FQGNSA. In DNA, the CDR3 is TGTGCCAGCAGCTTAGGAGCGGGGGAGGGAATTGGGACCCAGTACTTC. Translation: CASSLGAGEGIGTQYF.

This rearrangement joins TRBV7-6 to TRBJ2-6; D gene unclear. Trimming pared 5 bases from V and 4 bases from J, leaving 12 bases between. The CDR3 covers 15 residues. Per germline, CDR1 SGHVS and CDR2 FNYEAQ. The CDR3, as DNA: TGTGCCAGCAGCCCAGTCGGATTAGGGGCCAACGTCCTGACTTTC. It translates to CASSPVGLGANVLTF.